The rows below give T cell receptor beta chains drawn from one sample of a study of CD8+ T cells in alopecia areata. The table came from immunoSEQ multiplex PCR; TCRdb's copy has only in-frame clones and leaves some out. This sample carries about 140,000 clones, 51% of them seen once, and the ten largest clones take over 0.85%. Specimen: CD4+ T cells sorted from blood, collected at week 0. These receptor sequences come from a human donor with alopecia areata. Each CDR3 is given with its conserved first and last residue. D genes are given only for firm matches. The size of a clone is reported for some rows only, either as once, few or many, or as a class for expanded clones.

v_call	clone_size	j_call	d_call	cdr3_nt	cdr3_aa
TRBV7-9	NA	TRBJ2-5	TRBD2	TGTGCCAGCAGCTTTTTACCGGGAGGGCCCTCAGAGACCCAGTACTTC	CASSFLPGGPSETQYF
TRBV28	few	TRBJ2-7	TRBD1	TGTGCCAGCAGTTTCCCCCTGGACAGGGAAACCGGTTTGACCCACGAGCAGTACTTC	CASSFPLDRETGLTHEQYF
TRBV10-3	NA	TRBJ1-1	NA	TGTGCCATCAGTGACAGGTACACTGAAGCTTTCTTT	CAISDRYTEAFF
TRBV29-1	few	TRBJ2-7	NA	TGCAGCGGCTATAAACGGACCCAACCTTACGAGCAGTACTTC	CSGYKRTQPYEQYF
TRBV7-2	NA	TRBJ1-1	NA	TGTGCCAGCAGCTTAGCTCGCGAAGGTGAAGCTTTCTTT	CASSLAREGEAFF
TRBV29-1	NA	TRBJ2-3	NA	TGCAGCGTTGCAGGAAAAGGGGGCACAGATACGCAGTATTTT	CSVAGKGGTDTQYF
TRBV11-3	NA	TRBJ2-2	TRBD2	TGTGCCAGCAGCCCCAGGGTAGCGGGAACCGTCGGGGAGCTGTTTTTT	CASSPRVAGTVGELFF
TRBV7-2	few	TRBJ2-3	NA	TGTGCCAGCAGCCCAGGCACAGATACGCAGTATTTT	CASSPGTDTQYF
TRBV7-2	few	TRBJ2-7	TRBD1	TGTGCCAGCAGCTTAGCCGCGACAGGGGTGTACGAGCAGTACTTC	CASSLAATGVYEQYF
TRBV5-4	NA	TRBJ2-2	TRBD2	TGTGCCAGCTCGAGGGCTAGCGGGACCGGGGAGCTGTTTTTT	CASSRASGTGELFF
TRBV25-1	few	TRBJ2-7	TRBD1	TGTGCCAGCAGTGGCCGGGACAGGGTGTACGAGCAGTACTTC	CASSGRDRVYEQYF
TRBV28	NA	TRBJ2-3	NA	TGTGCCAGCAGATCCATAGGGATCACAGATACGCAGTATTTT	CASRSIGITDTQYF
TRBV25-1	NA	TRBJ1-1	NA	TGTGCCAGCATTTTGAACACTGAAGCTTTCTTT	CASILNTEAFF
TRBV29-1	few	TRBJ2-3	TRBD2	TGCAGCGTCTACAGACTAGCGCCGTACACAGATACGCAGTATTTT	CSVYRLAPYTDTQYF
TRBV30	NA	TRBJ1-5	NA	TGTGCCTGGAGTGTCCGAGTGAATCAGCCCCAGCATTTT	CAWSVRVNQPQHF
TRBV18	few	TRBJ1-3	NA	TGTGCCAGCTCACCAAGGTCCAGCTCGGTCGTCTCTGGAAACACCATATATTTT	CASSPRSSSVVSGNTIYF
TRBV15	NA	TRBJ2-7	TRBD1	TGTGCCACCAGCAGAGATCGGAGACAGGGGGGCGAGCAGTACTTC	CATSRDRRQGGEQYF
TRBV30	few	TRBJ2-7	TRBD2	TGTGCCTGGAGCCGGGGGGGGATGAACTACGAGCAGTACTTC	CAWSRGGMNYEQYF
TRBV27	NA	TRBJ1-1	NA	TGTGCCAGCAGTTTATCGGGGGGCGTCGGCACTGAAGCTTTCTTT	CASSLSGGVGTEAFF
TRBV7-9	NA	TRBJ2-2	NA	TGTGCCAGCAGCTTAGAGGGGTCCCGATCCACCATCGGGGAGCTGTTTTTT	CASSLEGSRSTIGELFF
TRBV29-1	NA	TRBJ2-3	NA	TGCAGCGTTGAAGAAGCGACCGGCCCCCGCACGCAGTATTTT	CSVEEATGPRTQYF
TRBV7-2	NA	TRBJ1-4	TRBD1	TGTGCCAGCAGCTATGGACAGGAGAAGGTTTTT	CASSYGQEKVF
TRBV15	NA	TRBJ2-7	TRBD2	TGTGCCACCAGCATAGGGACTACCGGGTCCTACGAGCAGTACTTC	CATSIGTTGSYEQYF
TRBV10-3	NA	TRBJ2-3	NA	TGTGCCATCAATAGAGACATCGGGGCAAATACGCAGTATTTT	CAINRDIGANTQYF
TRBV29-1	NA	TRBJ2-5	NA	TGCAGCGTTGAGTATGGGACCCAGGAGACCCAGTACTTC	CSVEYGTQETQYF
TRBV5-1	few	TRBJ2-3	NA	TGCGCCAGCTCGGATATGGATACGCAGTATTTT	CASSDMDTQYF
TRBV4-2	NA	TRBJ1-1	NA	TGTGCCAGCAGCCAAGATCGGATGAGGAACACTGAAGCTTTCTTT	CASSQDRMRNTEAFF
TRBV29-1	few	TRBJ1-5	NA	TGCAGCGTTGACCTCGGAGGCAATCAGCCCCAGCATTTT	CSVDLGGNQPQHF
TRBV5-1	NA	TRBJ1-1	NA	TGCGCCAGCAGCTTGAGGGCTTCTGAAGCTTTCTTT	CASSLRASEAFF
TRBV15	NA	TRBJ2-4	NA	TGTGCCACCAGCAGAGGGGGGGTGGAAAACATTCAGTACTTC	CATSRGGVENIQYF
TRBV2	few	TRBJ2-5	NA	TGTGCCGGGTCGACAGTCAGATCGGGAGAGACCCAGTACTTC	CAGSTVRSGETQYF
TRBV28	NA	TRBJ2-5	TRBD1	TGTGCCAGCAGTGCGACTCTACAGGGGGCCCAAGAGACCCAGTACTTC	CASSATLQGAQETQYF
TRBV30	NA	TRBJ1-2	NA	TGTGCCTGGAATTGGCGGAACTATGGCTACACCTTC	CAWNWRNYGYTF
TRBV30	few	TRBJ1-1	NA	TGTGCCTGGACTGGAAAGCTAGGAACATGGAACACTGAAGCTTTCTTT	CAWTGKLGTWNTEAFF
TRBV6-5	NA	TRBJ2-7	NA	TGTGCCAGCAAGCAGGGGGGGGGCAGCTCCTACGAGCAGTACTTC	CASKQGGGSSYEQYF
TRBV9	NA	TRBJ2-7	TRBD2	TGTGCCAGCAGCGCCGGGACTACCAACGAGCAGTACTTC	CASSAGTTNEQYF
TRBV29-1	few	TRBJ1-5	NA	TGCAGCGTTGAGAGGGCCCAGCATTTT	CSVERAQHF
TRBV5-1	NA	TRBJ2-5	TRBD2	TGCGCCAGCAGCTTCTCGACTAGCGGGAGGAAAGAGACCCAGTACTTC	CASSFSTSGRKETQYF
TRBV7-2	NA	TRBJ2-7	TRBD2	TGTGCCAGCAGCTTAGTAGGCGGGAGGGCCGACGAGCAGTACTTC	CASSLVGGRADEQYF
TRBV14	NA	TRBJ1-1	NA	TGTGCCAGCAGCCGAATAAGGGTCATGAACACTGAAGCTTTCTTT	CASSRIRVMNTEAFF
TRBV6-5	NA	TRBJ1-4	TRBD1	TGTGCCAGCAGTAGGACAGGGAGGGAAAAACTGTTTTTT	CASSRTGREKLFF
TRBV21-1	few	TRBJ2-7	NA	TGTGCCAGCAGAGGACTAGCGGGAGGGCCTCAATCCTACGAGCAGTACTTC	CASRGLAGGPQSYEQYF
TRBV19	NA	TRBJ2-2	NA	TGTGCCAGTAGTATTGGTGGGCCCAACACCGGGGAGCTGTTTTTT	CASSIGGPNTGELFF
TRBV5-1	NA	TRBJ1-2	NA	TGCGCCAGCAGCACCCAACAGGGACACTATGGCTACACCTTC	CASSTQQGHYGYTF
TRBV10-1	NA	TRBJ2-3	NA	TGCGCCAGCAGTGAGTCGTATGGGGCAGATACGCAGTATTTT	CASSESYGADTQYF